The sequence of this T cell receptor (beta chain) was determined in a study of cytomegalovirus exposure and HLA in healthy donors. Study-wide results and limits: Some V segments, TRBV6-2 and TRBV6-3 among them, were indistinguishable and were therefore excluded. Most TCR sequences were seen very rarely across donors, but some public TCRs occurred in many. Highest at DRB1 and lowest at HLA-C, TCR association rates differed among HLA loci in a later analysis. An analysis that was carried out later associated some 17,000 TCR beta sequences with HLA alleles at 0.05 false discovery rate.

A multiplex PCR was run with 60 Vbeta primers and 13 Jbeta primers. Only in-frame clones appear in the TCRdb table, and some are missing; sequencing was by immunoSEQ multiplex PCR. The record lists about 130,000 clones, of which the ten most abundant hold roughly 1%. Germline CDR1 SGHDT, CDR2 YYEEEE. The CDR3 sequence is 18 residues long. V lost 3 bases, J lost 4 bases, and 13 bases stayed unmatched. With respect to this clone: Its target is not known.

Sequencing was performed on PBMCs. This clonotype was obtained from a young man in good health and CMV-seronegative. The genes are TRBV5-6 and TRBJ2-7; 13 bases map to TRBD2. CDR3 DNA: TGTGCCAGCAGCTCAACTACTAGCGGGGGGGCCAGGCGGTACGAGCAGTACTTC. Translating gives CASSSTTSGGARRYEQYF.